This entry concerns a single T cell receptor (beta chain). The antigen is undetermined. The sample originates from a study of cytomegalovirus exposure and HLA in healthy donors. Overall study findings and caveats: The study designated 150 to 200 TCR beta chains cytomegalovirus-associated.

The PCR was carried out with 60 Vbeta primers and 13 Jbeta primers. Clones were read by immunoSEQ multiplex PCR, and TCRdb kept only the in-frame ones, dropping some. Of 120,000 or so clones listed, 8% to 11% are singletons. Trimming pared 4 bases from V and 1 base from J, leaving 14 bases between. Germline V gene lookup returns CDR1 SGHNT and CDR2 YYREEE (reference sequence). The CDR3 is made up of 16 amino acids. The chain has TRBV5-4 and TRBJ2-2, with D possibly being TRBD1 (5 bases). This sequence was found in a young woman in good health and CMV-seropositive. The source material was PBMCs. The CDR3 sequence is CASSGDSGQNTGELFF. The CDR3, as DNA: TGTGCCAGCAGCGGGGATTCCGGACAGAACACCGGGGAGCTGTTTTTT. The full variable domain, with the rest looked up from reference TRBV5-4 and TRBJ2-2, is ETGVTQSPTHLIKTRGQQVTLRCSSQSGHNTVSWYQQALGQGPQFIFQYYREEENGRGNFPPRFSGLQFPNYSSELNVNALELDDSALYLCASSGDSGQNTGELFFGEGSRLTVL.